A single sample is the source of the 10 T cell receptor beta chains below, sequenced in a study of blood T cell repertoires in COVID-19. Produced via immunoSEQ multiplex PCR; TCRdb's table is partial and in-frame only. The repertoire holds some 230,000 clones, with 70% to 85% as singletons. Sample: PBMCs or T cells enriched from blood (not recorded which). The receptors were sampled from a man aged 35 to 55 who had recovered from COVID-19.

The rearrangement links TRBV19 to TRBJ2-2, with 9 bases matching TRBD2. Germline CDR1 LNHDA, CDR2 SQIVND (reference sequence). The CDR3 has 15 residues. Germline trimming cut 7 bases from V and 6 bases from J; bases unmatched to any gene: 9. DNA of the CDR3: TGTGCCAGTACGTATCGTAGCGGGGGCCCCGGGGAGCTGTTTTTT. Its protein is CASTYRSGGPGELFF.

J is TRBJ2-1 and V is TRBV11-2; 9 bases agree with TRBD1. V dropped 3 bases and J dropped 6; count of bases not matched to a gene: 6. The CDR3 is made up of 15 amino acids. Germline CDR1 SGHAT, CDR2 FQNNGV. CDR3 amino acids: CASSFRDRAFNEQFF. The CDR3 DNA sequence: TGTGCCAGCAGCTTTCGGGACAGGGCGTTCAATGAGCAGTTCTTC.

The chain carries TRBV27 and TRBJ1-2; a weak D match, TRBD1 (6 bases). From germline, CDR1 is MNHEY and CDR2 SMNVEV (reference sequence). The V and J ends lost 6 bases and 8 bases respectively, with 22 bases between them. The CDR3 consists of 15 residues. The CDR3 region has the DNA TGTGCCAGCAGCTTAGCAACCGGGACAACGGGCGGCTACACCTTC. This gives the protein CASSLATGTTGGYTF.

In this sample, this clone turned up a few times. CDR3 in DNA: TGCGCCAGCAGCCTACAAGTATCGGGGGGTAAGCCCCAGCATTTT. Protein sequence: CASSLQVSGGKPQHF. The chain couples TRBV4-1 to TRBJ1-5; TRBD1 is a possible D gene (5 bases). CDR3 size: 15 residues. The V and J ends lost 4 bases and 8 bases respectively, with 18 bases between them. Germline V gene lookup returns CDR1 MGHRA and CDR2 YSYEKL.

The V gene is TRBV5-1, the J gene TRBJ2-1; 15 nucleotides align to TRBD2. This CDR3 is built from 15 residues. Trimming at V came to 3 bases and at J to 7 bases, leaving 2 bases not matched to a gene. Germline V gene data show CDR1 as SGHRS and CDR2 as YFSETQ. CDR3 bases: TGCGCCAGCAGCTGGGGACTAGCGGGAGGTAATGAGCAGTTCTTC. Translated, it gives CASSWGLAGGNEQFF. The variable domain in full, with the rest retrieved from reference TRBV5-1 and TRBJ2-1, is KAGVTQTPRYLIKTRGQQVTLSCSPISGHRSVSWYQQTPGQGLQFLFEYFSETQRNKGNFPGRFSGRQFSNSRSEMNVSTLELGDSALYLCASSWGLAGGNEQFFGPGTRLTVL.

The V and J genes are TRBV9 and TRBJ1-3; TRBD1 agrees at 7 bases. J was trimmed by 4 bases and V by 2 bases; bases with no gene match: 6. CDR1 and CDR2 (germline): SGDLS, YYNGEE. There are 15 residues in the CDR3. This chain's CDR3 is CASSVEGAIGNTIYF. Here the CDR3 DNA reads TGTGCCAGCAGCGTTGAGGGGGCAATAGGAAACACCATATATTTT. The full variable domain, completed using reference TRBV9 and TRBJ1-3, is DSGVTQTPKHLITATGQRVTLRCSPRSGDLSVYWYQQSLDQGLQFLIQYYNGEERAKGNILERFSAQQFPDLHSELNLSSLELGDSALYFCASSVEGAIGNTIYFGEGSWLTVV.

This chain joins TRBV5-1 and TRBJ1-1, with D possibly matching TRBD1 (5 bases). V lost 4 bases and J 5 bases, leaving 18 bases between the germline ends. This CDR3 comprises 15 residues. Germline V lookup: CDR1 SGHRS, CDR2 YFSETQ. CDR3 DNA sequence: TGCGCCAGCAGCCGGGGAGGGGCCGGGGGGACTGAAGCTTTCTTT. It codes for CASSRGGAGGTEAFF.

This clone showed up just a few times. The chain recombines TRBV2 with TRBJ1-5; 7 bases align to TRBD1. Germline V gene sequence: CDR1 SNHLY, CDR2 FYNNEI. There are 15 residues in the CDR3. Trimming took 5 bases from V and 7 from J; bases not matched to a gene: 11. As DNA, the CDR3 is TGTGCCAGCAGTCCCGACAGGGCTAGGAGGCAGCCCCAGCATTTT. Encoded protein: CASSPDRARRQPQHF.

This clone was observed a single time. This chain joins TRBV7-3 and TRBJ1-5; D unresolved. Trimming removed 1 base at V and 6 bases at J, with 7 bases between. The CDR3 is made up of 13 amino acids. Per germline, CDR1 SGHTA and CDR2 FQGTGA. The CDR3 nucleotides read TGTGCCAGCAGCTTAATTTCGGGTCAGCCCCAGCATTTT. As protein: CASSLISGQPQHF.

V gene TRBV27 combines with J gene TRBJ2-1; 7 bases map to TRBD2. With 0 bases clipped from V and 6 bases from J, the junction kept 8 bases outside the gene matches. The germline V gene encodes CDR1 MNHEY and CDR2 SMNVEV (reference sequence). This CDR3 is built from 16 residues. This CDR3 is CASSLSGGRIGNEQFF. CDR3 DNA sequence: TGTGCCAGCAGTTTATCGGGCGGGAGAATCGGCAATGAGCAGTTCTTC.